Detailed here is one T cell receptor (beta chain). Its antigen is not known. The sample belongs to a study of blood T cells in healthy people across ages. Study overall: Template-switching capture recovered about one barcoded beta molecule per two T cells.

Overall study findings and caveats: The percentage of naive T cells correlated strongly with TCR beta diversity.

Using a J-beta primer mix together with a sample-barcoded 5' primer, a second PCR was run for about 6 to 12 cycles. The template-switch adaptor, which had 12 random nucleotides, put a tag on each cDNA molecule. TCRdb re-called the 5' RACE reads with MiXCR, one entry per CDR3 protein. Seen here are hundreds of thousands of distinct CDR3 sequences, roughly 30% observed once, and the top ten hold roughly 15%. The CDR3 has 15 amino acids. V lost 3 bases and J lost 2; bases outside the gene matches: 4. From germline, CDR1 is SGHVS and CDR2 FNYEAQ. The receptor was isolated from an elderly woman in good health. The chain couples TRBV7-6 to TRBJ2-1; 7 nucleotides align to TRBD1. The sequenced sample consisted of blood. The CDR3 sequence is CASSFGQVTYNEQFF. Here the CDR3 DNA reads TGTGCCAGCAGCTTCGGACAGGTGACCTACAATGAGCAGTTCTTC.